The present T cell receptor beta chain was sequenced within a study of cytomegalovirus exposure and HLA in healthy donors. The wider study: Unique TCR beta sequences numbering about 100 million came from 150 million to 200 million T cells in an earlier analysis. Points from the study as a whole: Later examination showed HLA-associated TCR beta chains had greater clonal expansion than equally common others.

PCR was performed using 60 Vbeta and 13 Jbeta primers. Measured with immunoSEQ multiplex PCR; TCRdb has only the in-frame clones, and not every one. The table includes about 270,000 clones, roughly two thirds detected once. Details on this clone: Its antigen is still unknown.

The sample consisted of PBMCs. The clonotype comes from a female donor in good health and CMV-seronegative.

The CDR3 region is CASSPSTGGQYGYTF. In DNA, the CDR3 is TGTGCCAGCTCACCATCGACAGGGGGCCAATATGGCTACACCTTC. The rearrangement links TRBV18 to TRBJ1-2; 10 bases fit TRBD1. The trim removed 2 bases at V and 5 bases at J, leaving 5 bases unmatched. Germline V gives CDR1 KGHSH, CDR2 LQKENI. This CDR3 has 15 amino acids.